The subject of this entry is one T cell receptor beta chain. The antigen remains undetermined. This entry comes from a study of shared clonotypes between healthy human individuals. Whole-study findings and limits: Relative to their counterparts shared across all four donors, non-shared clonotypes exhibited diminished generation probabilities. Between a handful of donors, naive CD4 clonotypes were shared at a level of approximately 5%.

The protocol was immunoSEQ multiplex PCR, while the TCRdb copy is restricted to in-frame clones and leaves out a portion. The table includes some 2.3 million clones, approximately 95% detected once. The CDR3 covers 14 residues. Trimming cost V 6 bases and J 7 bases, with 14 bases left between them. Germline values: CDR1 SGHDT, CDR2 YYEEEE. The source of this sequence is a man aged 18 to 30 in good health. Some clones in this sample may be carry-over from other donors' samples. This rearrangement joins TRBV5-6 to TRBJ1-6, with unresolved D. Sequencing was done on a sample of naive CD4+ T cells from PBMCs. Specified subset: CD45RA+ positively selected. The CDR3 sequence is CASTRLRRNSPLHF. For the CDR3, the DNA is TGTGCCAGCACCCGGTTGCGCCGAAATTCACCCCTCCACTTT.